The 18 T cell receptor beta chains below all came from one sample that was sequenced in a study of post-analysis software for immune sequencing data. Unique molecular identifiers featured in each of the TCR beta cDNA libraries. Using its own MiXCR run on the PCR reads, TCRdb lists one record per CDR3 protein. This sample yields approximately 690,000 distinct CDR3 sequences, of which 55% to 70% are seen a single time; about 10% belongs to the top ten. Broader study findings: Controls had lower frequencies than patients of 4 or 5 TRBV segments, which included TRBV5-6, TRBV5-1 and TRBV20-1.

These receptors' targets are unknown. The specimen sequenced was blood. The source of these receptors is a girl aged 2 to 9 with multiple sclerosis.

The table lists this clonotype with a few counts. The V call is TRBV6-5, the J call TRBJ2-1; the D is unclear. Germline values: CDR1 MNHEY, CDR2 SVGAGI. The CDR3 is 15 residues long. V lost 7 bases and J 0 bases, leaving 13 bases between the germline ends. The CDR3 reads CASTTDTSSYNEQFF. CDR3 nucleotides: TGTGCCAGCACCACCGACACAAGCTCCTACAATGAGCAGTTCTTC.

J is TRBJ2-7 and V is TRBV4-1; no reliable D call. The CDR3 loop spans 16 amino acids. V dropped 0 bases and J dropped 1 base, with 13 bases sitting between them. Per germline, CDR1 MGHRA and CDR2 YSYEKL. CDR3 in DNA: TGCGCCAGCAGCCAAGATTGGGCAGATATATCCTACGAGCAGTACTTC. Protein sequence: CASSQDWADISYEQYF.

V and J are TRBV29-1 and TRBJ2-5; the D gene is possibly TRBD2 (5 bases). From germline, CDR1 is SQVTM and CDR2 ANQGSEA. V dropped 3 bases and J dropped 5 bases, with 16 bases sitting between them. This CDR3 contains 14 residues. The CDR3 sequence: CSVEPSGNGETQYF. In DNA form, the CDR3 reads TGCAGCGTTGAGCCGTCCGGGAATGGGGAGACCCAGTACTTC.

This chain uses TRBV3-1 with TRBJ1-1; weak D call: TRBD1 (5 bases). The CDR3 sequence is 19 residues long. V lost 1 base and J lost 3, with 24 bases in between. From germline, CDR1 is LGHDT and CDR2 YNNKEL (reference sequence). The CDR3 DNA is TGTGCCAGCAGCCAAGTCGTCGGGATGGGGGTCGCTGGGTACACTGAAGCTTTCTTT. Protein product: CASSQVVGMGVAGYTEAFF. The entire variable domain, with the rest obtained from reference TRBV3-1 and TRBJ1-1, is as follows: DTAVSQTPKYLVTQMGNDKSIKCEQNLGHDTMYWYKQDSKKFLKIMFSYNNKELIINETVPNRFSPKSPDKAHLNLHINSLELGDSAVYFCASSQVVGMGVAGYTEAFFGQGTRLTVV.

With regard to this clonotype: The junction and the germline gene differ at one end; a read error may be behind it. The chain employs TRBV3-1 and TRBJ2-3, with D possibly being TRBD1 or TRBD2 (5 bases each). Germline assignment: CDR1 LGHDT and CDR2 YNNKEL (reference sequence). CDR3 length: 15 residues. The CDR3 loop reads CACSQVGAIQDTQYF. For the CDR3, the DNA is TGTGCCTGCAGCCAAGTCGGGGCTATACAAGATACGCAGTATTTT.

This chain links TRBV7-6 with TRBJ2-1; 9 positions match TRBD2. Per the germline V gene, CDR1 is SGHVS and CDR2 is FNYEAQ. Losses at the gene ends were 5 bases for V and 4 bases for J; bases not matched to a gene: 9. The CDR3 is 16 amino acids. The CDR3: CASSPLAGDLYNEQFF. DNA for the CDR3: TGTGCCAGCAGCCCATTAGCGGGAGACCTGTACAATGAGCAGTTCTTC.

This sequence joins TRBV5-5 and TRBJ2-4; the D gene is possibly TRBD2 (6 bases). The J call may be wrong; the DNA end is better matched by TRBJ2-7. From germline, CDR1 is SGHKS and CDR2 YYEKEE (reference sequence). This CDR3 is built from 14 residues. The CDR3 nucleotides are TGTGCCAGCAGCCTACAGTCGGGCGGGGACGAGCAGTACTTC. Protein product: CASSLQSGGDEQYF.

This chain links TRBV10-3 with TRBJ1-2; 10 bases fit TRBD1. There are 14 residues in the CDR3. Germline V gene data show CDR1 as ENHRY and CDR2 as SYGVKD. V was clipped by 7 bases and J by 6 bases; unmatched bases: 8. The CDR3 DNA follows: TGTGCCATCAACTCCGGGACAGGGGAAGATGGCTACACCTTC. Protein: CAINSGTGEDGYTF.

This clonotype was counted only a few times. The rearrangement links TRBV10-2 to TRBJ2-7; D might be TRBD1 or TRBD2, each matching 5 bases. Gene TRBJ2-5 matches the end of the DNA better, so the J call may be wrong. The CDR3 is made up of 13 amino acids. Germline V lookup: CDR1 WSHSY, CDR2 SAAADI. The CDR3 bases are TGCGCCACCCACGGGACCAGTGGGGAGACCCAGTACTTC. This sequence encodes CATHGTSGETQYF.

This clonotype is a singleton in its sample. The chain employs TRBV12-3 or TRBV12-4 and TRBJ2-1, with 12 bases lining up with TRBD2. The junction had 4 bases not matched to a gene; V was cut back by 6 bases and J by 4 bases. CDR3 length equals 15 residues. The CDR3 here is CASRHGTSGYNEQFF. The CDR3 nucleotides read TGTGCCAGCAGACACGGGACTAGCGGGTACAATGAGCAGTTCTTC.

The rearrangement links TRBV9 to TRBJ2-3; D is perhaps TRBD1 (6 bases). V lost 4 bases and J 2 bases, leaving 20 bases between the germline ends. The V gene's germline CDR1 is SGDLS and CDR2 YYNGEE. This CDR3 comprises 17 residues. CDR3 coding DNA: TGTGCCAGCAGCCCTCGACGAACAGGGCTCACCACAGATACGCAGTATTTT. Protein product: CASSPRRTGLTTDTQYF.

The DNA for the CDR3 is TGTGCCACCAGTGCTGACAGTGCCTATGGCTACACCTTC. Its protein is CATSADSAYGYTF. This rearrangement joins TRBV24-1 to TRBJ1-2, with TRBD1 as a possible D gene (5 bases). V was trimmed by 5 bases and J by 4 bases, leaving 10 bases between them. Germline CDR1 and CDR2: KGHDR and SFDVKD. The CDR3 sequence is 13 residues long.

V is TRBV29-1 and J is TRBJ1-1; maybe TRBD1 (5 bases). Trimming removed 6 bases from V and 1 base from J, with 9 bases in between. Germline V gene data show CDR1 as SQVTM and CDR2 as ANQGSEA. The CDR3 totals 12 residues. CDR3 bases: TGCAGCGTGGGACGGACGAACACTGAAGCTTTCTTT. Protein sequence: CSVGRTNTEAFF.

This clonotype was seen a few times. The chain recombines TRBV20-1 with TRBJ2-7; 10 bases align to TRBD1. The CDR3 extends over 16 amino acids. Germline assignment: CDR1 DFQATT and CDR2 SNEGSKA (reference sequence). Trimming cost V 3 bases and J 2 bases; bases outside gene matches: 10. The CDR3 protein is CSARETGTGDPYEQYF. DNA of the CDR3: TGCAGTGCTAGGGAAACCGGGACAGGGGACCCCTACGAGCAGTACTTC.

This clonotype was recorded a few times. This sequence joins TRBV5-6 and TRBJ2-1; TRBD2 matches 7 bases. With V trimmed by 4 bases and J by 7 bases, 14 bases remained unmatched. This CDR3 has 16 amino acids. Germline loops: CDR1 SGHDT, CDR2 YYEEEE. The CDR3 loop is CASSAWGREDGNEQFF. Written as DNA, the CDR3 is TGTGCCAGCAGCGCCTGGGGGAGGGAGGATGGAAATGAGCAGTTCTTC.

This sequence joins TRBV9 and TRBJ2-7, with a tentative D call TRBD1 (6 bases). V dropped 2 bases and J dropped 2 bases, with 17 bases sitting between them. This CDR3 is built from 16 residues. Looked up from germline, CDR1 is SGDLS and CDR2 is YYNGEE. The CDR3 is CASSVWGSGDPYEQYF. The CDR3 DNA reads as TGTGCCAGCAGCGTTTGGGGTTCAGGGGACCCCTACGAGCAGTACTTC.

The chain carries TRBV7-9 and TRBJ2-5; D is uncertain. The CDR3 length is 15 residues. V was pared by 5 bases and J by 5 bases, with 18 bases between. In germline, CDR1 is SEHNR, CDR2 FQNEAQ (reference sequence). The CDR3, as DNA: TGTGCCAGCAGCCATCTAGAGTTGGGTCCCGAGACCCAGTACTTC. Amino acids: CASSHLELGPETQYF.

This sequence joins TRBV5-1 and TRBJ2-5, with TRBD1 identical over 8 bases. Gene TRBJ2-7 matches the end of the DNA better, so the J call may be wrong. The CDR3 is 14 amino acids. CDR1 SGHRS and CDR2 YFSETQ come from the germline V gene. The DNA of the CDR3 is TGCGCCAGCAGCTGGGGACAGGCGGGCTACGAGCAGTACTTC. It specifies CASSWGQAGYEQYF.